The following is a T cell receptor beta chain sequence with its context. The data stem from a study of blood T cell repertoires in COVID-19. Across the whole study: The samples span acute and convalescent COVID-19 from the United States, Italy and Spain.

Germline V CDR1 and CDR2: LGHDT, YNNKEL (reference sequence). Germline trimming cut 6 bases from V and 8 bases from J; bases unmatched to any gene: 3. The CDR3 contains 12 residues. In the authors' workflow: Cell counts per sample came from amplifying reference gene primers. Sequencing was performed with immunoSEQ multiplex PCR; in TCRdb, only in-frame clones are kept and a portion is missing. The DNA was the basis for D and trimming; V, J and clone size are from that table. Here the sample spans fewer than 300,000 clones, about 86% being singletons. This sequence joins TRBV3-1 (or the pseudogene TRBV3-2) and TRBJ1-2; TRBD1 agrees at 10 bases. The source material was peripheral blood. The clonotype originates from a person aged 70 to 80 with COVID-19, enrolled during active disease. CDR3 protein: CASRSTGGGYTF. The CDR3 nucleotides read TGTGCCAGCAGATCGACAGGGGGCGGCTACACCTTC.